One TCR beta chain is described in this entry. Its antigen is unidentified. This sample is drawn from a study of identical twins. Findings and limits, study-wide: Out-of-frame alpha sequences common to twins exhibited a surplus of low generation probability.

V gave up 6 bases and J gave up 3 bases; unmatched junction bases: 12. The CDR3 contains 16 residues. Germline V lookup: CDR1 LNHNV, CDR2 YYDKDF (reference sequence). cDNA carried unique molecular identifiers, and a universal primer site was added by template switching. TCRdb passed the 5' RACE reads through MiXCR, listing each CDR3 protein once. The sample lists 500,000 to 600,000 distinct CDR3 sequences, approximately 22% seen once, with approximately 0.95% in the top ten. These data were also reused for a study on T cells expressing NK-cell markers. From that paper: For several donors, these clonotypes were likewise the leading ones in the CD3+CD56-NKG2C+ fraction.

The J gene is TRBJ2-5, the V gene TRBV15; TRBD2 matches 8 bases. The sequencing sample was made of CD4+ T cells sorted from blood. This TCR was sampled from a woman between 18 and 29 years old in good health. The CDR3 protein is CATRPRTGLGEETQYF. Here the CDR3 DNA reads TGTGCCACCAGGCCTAGAACGGGACTAGGGGAAGAGACCCAGTACTTC.